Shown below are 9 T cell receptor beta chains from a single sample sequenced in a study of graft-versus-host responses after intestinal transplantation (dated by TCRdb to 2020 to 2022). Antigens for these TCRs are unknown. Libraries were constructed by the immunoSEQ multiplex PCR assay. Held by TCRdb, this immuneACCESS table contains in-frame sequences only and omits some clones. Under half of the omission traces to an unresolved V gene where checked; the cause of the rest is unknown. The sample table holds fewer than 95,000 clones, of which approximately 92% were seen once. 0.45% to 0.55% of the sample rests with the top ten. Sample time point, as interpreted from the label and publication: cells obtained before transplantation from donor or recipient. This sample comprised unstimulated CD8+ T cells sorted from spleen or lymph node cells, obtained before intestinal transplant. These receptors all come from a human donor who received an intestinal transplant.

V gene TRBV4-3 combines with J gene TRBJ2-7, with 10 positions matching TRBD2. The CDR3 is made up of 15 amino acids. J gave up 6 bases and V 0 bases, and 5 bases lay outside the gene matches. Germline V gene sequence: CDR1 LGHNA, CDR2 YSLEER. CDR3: CASSQESLAGVEQYF. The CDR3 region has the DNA TGCGCCAGCAGCCAAGAAAGCCTAGCGGGGGTCGAGCAGTACTTC.

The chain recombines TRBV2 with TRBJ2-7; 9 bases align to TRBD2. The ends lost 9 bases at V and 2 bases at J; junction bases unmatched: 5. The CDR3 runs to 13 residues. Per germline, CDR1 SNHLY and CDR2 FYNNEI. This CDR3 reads CASTGLAPYEQYF. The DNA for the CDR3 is TGTGCCAGTACGGGACTAGCCCCCTACGAGCAGTACTTC. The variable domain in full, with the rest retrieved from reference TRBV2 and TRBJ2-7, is EPEVTQTPSHQVTQMGQEVILRCVPISNHLYFYWYRQILGQKVEFLVSFYNNEISEKSEIFDDQFSVERPDGSNFTLKIRSTKLEDSAMYFCASTGLAPYEQYFGPGTRLTVT.

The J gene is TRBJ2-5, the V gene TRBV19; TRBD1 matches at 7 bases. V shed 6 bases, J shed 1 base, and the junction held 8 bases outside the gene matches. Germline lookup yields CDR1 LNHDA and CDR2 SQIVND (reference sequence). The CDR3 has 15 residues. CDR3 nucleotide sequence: TGTGCCAGTAGCCCAGGGGGTAGTCCCCAAGAGACCCAGTACTTC. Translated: CASSPGGSPQETQYF.

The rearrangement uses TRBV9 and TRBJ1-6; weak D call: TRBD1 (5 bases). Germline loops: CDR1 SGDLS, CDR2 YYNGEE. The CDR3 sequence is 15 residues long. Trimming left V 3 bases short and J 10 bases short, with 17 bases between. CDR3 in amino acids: CASSESTGGRSPLHF. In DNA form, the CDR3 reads TGTGCCAGCAGCGAAAGCACGGGGGGGAGATCACCCCTCCACTTT.

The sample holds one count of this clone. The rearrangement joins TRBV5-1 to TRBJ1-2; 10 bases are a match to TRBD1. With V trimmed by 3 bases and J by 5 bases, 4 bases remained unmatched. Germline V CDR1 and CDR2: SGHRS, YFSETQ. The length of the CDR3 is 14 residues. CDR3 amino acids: CASSWTGGGYGYTF. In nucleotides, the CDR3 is TGCGCCAGCAGCTGGACAGGGGGGGGATATGGCTACACCTTC.

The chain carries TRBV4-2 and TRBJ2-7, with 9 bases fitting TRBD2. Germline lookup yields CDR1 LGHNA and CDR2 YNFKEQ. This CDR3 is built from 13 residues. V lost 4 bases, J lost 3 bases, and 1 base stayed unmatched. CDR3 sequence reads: CASSPTSGYEQYF. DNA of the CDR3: TGTGCCAGCAGCCCGACTAGCGGCTACGAGCAGTACTTC.

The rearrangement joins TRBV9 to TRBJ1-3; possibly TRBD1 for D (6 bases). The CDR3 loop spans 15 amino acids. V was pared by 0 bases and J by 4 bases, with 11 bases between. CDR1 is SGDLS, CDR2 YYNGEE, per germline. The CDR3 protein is CASSVALGTGNTIYF. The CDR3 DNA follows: TGTGCCAGCAGCGTAGCGCTGGGGACAGGAAACACCATATATTTT.

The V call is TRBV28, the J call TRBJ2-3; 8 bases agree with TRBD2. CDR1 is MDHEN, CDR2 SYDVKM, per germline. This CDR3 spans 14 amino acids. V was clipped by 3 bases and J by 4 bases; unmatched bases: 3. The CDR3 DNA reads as TGTGCCAGCAGTTTCCGGGGGGGGGCAGATACGCAGTATTTT. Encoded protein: CASSFRGGADTQYF.

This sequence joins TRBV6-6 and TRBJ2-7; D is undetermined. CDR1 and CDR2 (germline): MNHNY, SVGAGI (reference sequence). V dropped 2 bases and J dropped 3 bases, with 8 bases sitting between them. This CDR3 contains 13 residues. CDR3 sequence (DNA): TGTGCCAGCAGTTACGTCCAGTTCTACGAGCAGTACTTC. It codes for CASSYVQFYEQYF.